This TCR beta chain was recovered during a study of breast tumors, draining lymph nodes, adjacent tissues. Study results and limitations: Tumor TCR diversity was below lymph nodes but above nontumor tissue.

Germline V lookup: CDR1 SNHLY, CDR2 FYNNEI. After removal of 4 bases from V and 0 bases from J, the junction contained 4 bases not matched to a gene. The CDR3 consists of 15 residues. TCRdb re-called the multiplex PCR reads with MiXCR, one entry per CDR3 protein. This sample has approximately 210,000 distinct CDR3 sequences; 30% to 35% occur once, and the top ten carry 3% to 4%. Axillary draining lymph nodes of breast cancer patients supplied the node samples. This clonotype was detected many times. The antigen remains unidentified. The gene calls are TRBV2 and TRBJ2-3; 7 bases agree with TRBD2. The sequence was collected from a female donor with breast cancer. Some clones in this sample may be carry-over from other donors' samples. The sample was axillary lymph node tissue. CDR3 amino acids: CASSVERGSTDTQYF. CDR3 sequence (DNA): TGTGCCAGCAGTGTGGAGCGGGGAAGCACAGATACGCAGTATTTT.